This TCR beta chain derives from a study of Japanese encephalitis immunity and Zika vaccine responses (dated by TCRdb to 2020 to 2023). Study-level background: The included participants were given three 5.0 ug doses of alum-adjuvanted ZPIV at weeks 0, 4 and 28. Some 12 participants were given two doses of JEV vaccine (IXIARO) 28 days apart, two to three months before the first ZPIV dose. Before ZPIV, twelve participants were given one dose of YFV vaccine (YF-VAX), while nine participants were flavivirus-naive. For TCR sequencing, about six representative participants were selected from each pre-vaccination group, and samples were taken at week 0 (after pre-vaccination, before ZPIV) and at week 52. TCR repertoires from three flavivirus-naive individuals were additionally analyzed at weeks 2, 6 and 52 after the start of ZPIV vaccination. The stimulations used peptide pools from ZIKV structural proteins divided into flavivirus-conserved and non-conserved sets, or JEV or YFV peptides that matched the pre-vaccination. ZIKV peptides were 15-mers overlapping by 11 residues, selected for NetMHCpan/NetMHCII-predicted epitopes with affinity below 50 nM. The study tested whether prior Japanese encephalitis virus (JEV) or yellow fever virus (YFV) vaccination shaped CD4 T cell responses to the Zika vaccine. Paper-wide results and their limitations: The individual peptides behind the cross-reactive responses were not identified because limits on sample size made peptide-pool deconvolution impossible. Repertoire similarity across time-points and stimulations was higher in JEV-pre-vaccinated donors than in YFV-pre-vaccinated donors, indicating more clonotypes shared between ZIKV and JEV stimulation. Samples clustered by participant with no similarity between individuals, suggesting no public TCRs were detected. In JEV-pre-vaccinated donors, the repertoire richness of CD4 T cells responding to conserved ZIKV epitopes decreased significantly after ZPIV. Rather than the whole vaccinated cohort, the analysis covered just a subset of trial participants, namely those who received three doses and had adequate samples. CD8 T cell responses of very low magnitude were detected against ZIKV peptide pools and were observed in only a few individuals.

This clonotype is described as medium-sized (0.01 to 0.1%). No per-base quality is available; no much larger clone lies one base away. The library was made by 5' RACE. TCRbeta libraries were pooled in proportion to their sorted cell numbers before sequencing. RNAzol RT was used to extract total RNA from the sorted cells, and cDNA was then synthesized using an oligo(dT) primer together with a template-switching oligo. The TCRbeta V-CDR3-J region was amplified by PCR between a SMARTer oligo primer and a TCRbeta constant-region primer using Kapa HiFi. A second PCR attached Illumina adaptors and sample-specific index barcodes, followed by HighPrep bead cleanup and Bioanalyzer confirmation of a band of roughly 650 bp. The libraries were sequenced on an Illumina MiSeq using 2x151 bp paired-end reads. The original pipeline was this. Reads were demultiplexed with an in-house Java program, and MiXCR assigned TCRbeta annotations and counted clonotypes. Repertoire overlap was measured with Morisita-Horn indices from the R package vegan, along with UPGMA clustering and Circos plots of recurring clonotypes. Shannon diversity and richness were normalized to the highest possible value given the input cell numbers, yielding values from 0 to 1. CDR3beta sequences were aligned with MUSCLE, distances computed with SeqinR, and multidimensional scaling plotted in R. The public sequencing data were trimmed at Q25 with fastp and processed into clonotypes with MiXCR by TCRdb, which kept only in-frame beta chains. Rows are unified per CDR3 protein, each entry keeping the most common DNA and genes. The V and J calls were not made by the authors but by TCRdb's processing. The sample has approximately 530 distinct CDR3 sequences on record, approximately 6.6% of them singletons. In total, the top ten clones hold roughly a fifth of the sample.

PBMCs were stained with CellTrace CFSE and grown for about 6 days in RPMI containing around 8.1% human serum and peptide pools at around 1.1 ug/mL each. Unfixed proliferating CD4 T cells were sorted on a BD FACSAria as live CD56-CD19-CD16-CD3+CD4+ CFSE-low cells. The enrolled adults were healthy and tested seronegative for ZIKV, JEV, YFV, DENV and WNV on microneutralization screening. Samples were obtained from a phase 1, double-blinded, randomized, placebo-controlled trial of an alum-adjuvanted Zika purified-inactivated virus (ZPIV) vaccine. Peripheral blood mononuclear cells were isolated using a standard procedure and then kept frozen in liquid nitrogen until they were used. This TCR was recovered from an adult woman who received an inactivated Zika virus vaccine. The sample was antigen-activated CD4+ T cells from blood, cultured, taken during a Zika inactivated vaccine study.

The bases are TGTGCCAGCAGTGTTTTAGGACAGGGGACCGGGGAGCTGTTTTTT. Translated, it gives CASSVLGQGTGELFF. The V gene is TRBV2 and the J gene is TRBJ2-2, and TRBD1 aligns with 9 junction nucleotides. Trimmed from V: 4 bases; trimmed from J: 5 bases; junction bases lacking a gene match: 5. The CDR3, cysteine through phenylalanine, is 15 amino acids long. CDR3 DNA only is kept here, 45 bases in frame from base 1. In the germline V gene, CDR1 corresponds to SNHLY and CDR2 to FYNNEI.